This TCR beta chain was recovered during a study of cytomegalovirus exposure and HLA in healthy donors. Study-level findings and limits: Immune exposure information available was restricted to CMV serostatus. HLA-A and HLA-B allele assignments for most subjects were reportedly predicted accurately using TCR beta sequences. Some highly shared sequence variants likely arose as a pipeline artifact.

As concerns this clone: The antigen is undetermined.

The primer mix had 60 Vbeta and 13 Jbeta primers. Assay: immunoSEQ multiplex PCR; the TCRdb copy retains only in-frame clones and omits some. Here the sample spans about 150,000 clones, approximately 85% being singletons. V shed 4 bases and J shed 1 base, with 10 bases lying between them. The V gene's germline CDR1 is SGHTA and CDR2 FQGNSA. This CDR3 region has 14 residues. Though probably carrying unrecorded immune exposures, donors were nominally healthy at sampling. J is TRBJ1-1 and V is TRBV7-2; D uncertain. Sequences were obtained from PBMCs. The TCR was taken from a girl aged 5 to 17 in good health and CMV-seropositive. CDR3 DNA sequence: TGTGCCAGCAGCTATACCAGTGGGAACACTGAAGCTTTCTTT. It is translated as CASSYTSGNTEAFF.